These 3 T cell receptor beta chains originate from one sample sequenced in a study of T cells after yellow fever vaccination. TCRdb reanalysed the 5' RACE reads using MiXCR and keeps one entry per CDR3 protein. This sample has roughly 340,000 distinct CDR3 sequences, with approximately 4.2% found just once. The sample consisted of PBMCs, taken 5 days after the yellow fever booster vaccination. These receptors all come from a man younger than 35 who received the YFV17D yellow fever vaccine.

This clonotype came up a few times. In nucleotides, the CDR3 is TGTGCCAGCGGGATCCAGGGAATCGGCTATGGCTACACCTTC. This codes for CASGIQGIGYGYTF. The V call is TRBV28, the J call TRBJ1-2; tentatively, D is TRBD1 (5 bases). The CDR3 consists of 14 residues. Germline lookup yields CDR1 MDHEN and CDR2 SYDVKM. V lost 8 bases and J lost 4, with 17 bases in between.

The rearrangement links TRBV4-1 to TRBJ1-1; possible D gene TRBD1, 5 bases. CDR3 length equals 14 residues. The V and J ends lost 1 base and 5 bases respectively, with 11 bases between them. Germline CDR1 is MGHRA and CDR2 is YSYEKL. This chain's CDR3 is CASSQAGRVTEAFF. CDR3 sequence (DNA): TGCGCCAGCAGCCAAGCTGGCAGGGTGACTGAAGCTTTCTTT.

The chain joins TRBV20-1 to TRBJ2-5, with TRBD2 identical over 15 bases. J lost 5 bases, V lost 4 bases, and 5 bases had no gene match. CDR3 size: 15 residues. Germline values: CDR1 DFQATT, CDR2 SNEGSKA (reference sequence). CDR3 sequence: CSAKRTSGGAETQYF. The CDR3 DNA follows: TGCAGTGCTAAACGGACTAGCGGGGGGGCCGAGACCCAGTACTTC.